This paragraph covers one TCR beta chain sequence. Antigen: not known. The sample is drawn from a study of T cell responses to AZD1222 COVID-19 vaccine. Study-level points and caveats: The study found Spike-specific TCR breadth and depth rose after two AZD1222 doses. The reported proportion of spike-specific TCRs targeting unmutated variant regions was nearly half.

The germline CDR1 and CDR2 sequences are SQVTM and ANQGSEA. V lost 2 bases, J lost 11 bases, and 5 bases stayed unmatched. The CDR3 contains 11 residues. Profiling relied on immunoSEQ multiplex PCR, and the TCRdb table lists in-frame clones only, not all of them. The sample records roughly 100,000 clones, 82% being singletons. J is TRBJ1-2 and V is TRBV29-1; TRBD1 matches at 7 bases. The TCR was taken from an adult in good health. The sample in question was peripheral blood, obtained on day 0 of AZD1222 vaccination. The CDR3 DNA sequence: TGCAGCGTTGAAACAGGGGTGAATTACACCTTC. Encoded protein: CSVETGVNYTF.